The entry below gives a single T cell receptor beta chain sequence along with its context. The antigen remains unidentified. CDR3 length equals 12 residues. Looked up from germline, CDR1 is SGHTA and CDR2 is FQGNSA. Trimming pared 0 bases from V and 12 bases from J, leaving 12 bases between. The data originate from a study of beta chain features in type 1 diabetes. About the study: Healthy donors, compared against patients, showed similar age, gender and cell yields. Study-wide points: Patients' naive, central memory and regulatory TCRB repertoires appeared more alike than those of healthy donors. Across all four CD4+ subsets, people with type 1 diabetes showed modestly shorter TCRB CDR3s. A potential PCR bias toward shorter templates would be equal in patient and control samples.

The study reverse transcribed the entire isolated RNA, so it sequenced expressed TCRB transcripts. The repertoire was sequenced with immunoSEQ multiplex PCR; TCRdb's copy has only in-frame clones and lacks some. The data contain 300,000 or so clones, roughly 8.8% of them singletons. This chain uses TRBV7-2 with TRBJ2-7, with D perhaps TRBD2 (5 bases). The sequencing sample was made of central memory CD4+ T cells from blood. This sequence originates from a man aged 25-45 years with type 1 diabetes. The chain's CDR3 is CASSLAPGKWYF. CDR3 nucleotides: TGTGCCAGCAGCTTAGCGCCGGGAAAATGGTACTTC.